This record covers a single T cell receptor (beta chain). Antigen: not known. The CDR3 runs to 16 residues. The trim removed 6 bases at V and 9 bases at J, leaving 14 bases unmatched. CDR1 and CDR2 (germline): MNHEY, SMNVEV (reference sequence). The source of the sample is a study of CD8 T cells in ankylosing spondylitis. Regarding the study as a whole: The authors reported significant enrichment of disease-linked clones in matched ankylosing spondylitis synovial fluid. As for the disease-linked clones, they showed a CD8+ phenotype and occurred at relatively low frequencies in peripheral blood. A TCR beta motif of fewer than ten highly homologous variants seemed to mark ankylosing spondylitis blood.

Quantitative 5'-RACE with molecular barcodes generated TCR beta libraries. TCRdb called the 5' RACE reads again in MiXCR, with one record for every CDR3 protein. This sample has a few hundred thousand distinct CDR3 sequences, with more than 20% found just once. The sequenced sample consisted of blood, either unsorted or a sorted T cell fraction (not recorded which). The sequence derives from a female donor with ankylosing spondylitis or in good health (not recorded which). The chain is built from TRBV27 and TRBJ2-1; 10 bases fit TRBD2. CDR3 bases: TGTGCCAGCAGCCCCTCGAGGACTAGCGGACGGGGTGAGCAGTTCTTC. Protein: CASSPSRTSGRGEQFF.